This TCR beta chain comes out of a study of T cells in Graves' hyperthyroidism and ophthalmopathy. General observations from the study: Most expanded thyroid clonotypes above 0.001 also appeared in blood. Model predictions of ophthalmopathy came a median around 7.1 months before onset. By a 13 V-J model, ophthalmopathy was set apart from stable hyperthyroidism.

CDR3 length equals 13 residues. V lost 5 bases and J 2 bases, leaving 7 bases between the germline ends. Germline-derived CDR1 and CDR2 are SEHNR and FQNEAQ (reference sequence). Concerning this clonotype itself: What it binds is not known.

Orbital computed tomography, thyroid ultrasound, serum thyroxine and TRAb, and clinical symptoms together informed the diagnoses. TCR beta CDR3 regions were amplified from RNA transcripts. During a first-round RT-PCR of the TCR CDR3, the HTBI primer set was used. From the multiplex PCR reads, TCRdb called clonotypes with MiXCR, one entry per CDR3 protein. This table holds 660,000 or so distinct CDR3 sequences, 20% found once. The chain has TRBV7-9 and TRBJ2-1, with D unclear. This sequence originates from a man aged 25-45 years with Graves' ophthalmopathy. The sample was blood. For the CDR3, the DNA is TGTGCCAGCAGCATGGGCGCCTACAATGAGCAGTTCTTC. This translates into CASSMGAYNEQFF.